This T cell receptor (beta chain) was found in a study of T cells in Graves' hyperthyroidism and ophthalmopathy. Regions amplified from RNA transcripts were the TCR beta CDR3 regions. The TCR CDR3 was amplified in a first-round RT-PCR using the HTBI primer set. TCRdb used MiXCR to reprocess the multiplex PCR reads, holding one entry per CDR3 protein. This table holds around 490,000 distinct CDR3 sequences, just under 20% found once. Study conclusions and caveats: Separation of ophthalmopathy from stable hyperthyroidism was achieved by a 13 V-J model.

Germline values: CDR1 DFQATT, CDR2 SNEGSKA (reference sequence). The J segment lost 6 bases and the V segment lost 0 bases, leaving 9 bases of the junction unmatched. CDR3 length equals 15 residues. On this clonotype itself: Its antigen is not identified.

Clinical Activity Scores of at least 3, NOSPECS grades of at least 4 and durations under 3 months characterized ophthalmopathy patients. It was uncontrolled infection, other autoimmune disease, pregnancy or lactation that excluded patients. The PBMCs had their origin in approximately 10 ml of fresh peripheral blood. This TCR came from a man between 35 and 55 years old with Graves' ophthalmopathy. V gene TRBV20-1 combines with J gene TRBJ2-7, with 9 bases fitting TRBD1. Sample: blood. DNA of the CDR3: TGCAGTGCTAGAGATTCGGGACAGGGTTTTCTCGAGCAGTACTTC. The encoded protein is CSARDSGQGFLEQYF.